This TCR beta chain was retrieved from a study of blood T cell repertoires in COVID-19. The age range of participants was about 18 to 89 years, with residence in about 25 US areas. This CDR3 is built from 15 residues. V dropped 1 base and J dropped 5; count of bases not matched to a gene: 6. The germline CDR1 and CDR2 sequences are SGDLS and YYNGEE. Measured with immunoSEQ multiplex PCR; TCRdb has only the in-frame clones, and not every one. The table includes more than 150,000 clones, about 85% detected once. The chain couples TRBV9 to TRBJ2-5, with 9 nucleotides matching TRBD2. This sequence originates from a woman between 45 and 60 years old who had recovered from COVID-19. The sequencing sample was made of PBMCs or T cells enriched from blood (not recorded which). CDR3 residues: CASSVSAGGRETQYF. The DNA for the CDR3 is TGTGCCAGCAGCGTATCGGCGGGAGGGAGGGAGACCCAGTACTTC. The variable domain in full, with the rest retrieved from reference TRBV9 and TRBJ2-5, is DSGVTQTPKHLITATGQRVTLRCSPRSGDLSVYWYQQSLDQGLQFLIQYYNGEERAKGNILERFSAQQFPDLHSELNLSSLELGDSALYFCASSVSAGGRETQYFGPGTRLLVL.